These T cell receptor beta chains were read from a single sample in a study of brain T cells in children with intractable seizures. Clones were read by immunoSEQ multiplex PCR, and TCRdb kept only the in-frame ones, dropping some. Of a few hundred thousand clones in the sample, over 90% were seen once. Sequencing used peripheral blood, obtained less than 6 months after surgery. These receptors were collected from a boy younger than two with tuberous sclerosis and intractable seizures. CDR3s include the opening cysteine and the closing phenylalanine or tryptophan. A D gene is named only where the DNA matches it firmly. Size is stated for part of the rows, as once, few or many counts, or as a class when the clone is expanded.

CDR3 protein	CDR3 DNA	D gene	V gene	J gene	clone size
CASSYSIAKETQYF	TGTGCCAGCAGTTACTCGATCGCAAAAGAGACCCAGTACTTC	-	TRBV6-5	TRBJ2-5	-
CASSTKGTGDGYTF	TGCGCCAGCAGCACCAAAGGGACAGGGGATGGCTACACCTTC	TRBD1	TRBV5-1	TRBJ1-2	-
CASSLPTGQVGPNTEAFF	TGTGCCAGCAGTTTACCCACTGGCCAGGTGGGCCCAAACACTGAAGCTTTCTTT	-	TRBV28	TRBJ1-1	-
CASSDYGENTEAFF	TGTGCCAGCAGTGATTACGGGGAGAACACTGAAGCTTTCTTT	-	TRBV6-1	TRBJ1-1	-
CASSLGQGFNEQYF	TGTGCCAGCAGCCTGGGACAGGGGTTCAACGAGCAGTACTTC	TRBD1	TRBV5-5	TRBJ2-7	-
CASSQLVSAANYGYTF	TGTGCCAGCAGCCAACTTGTGTCGGCCGCGAACTATGGCTACACCTTC	-	TRBV7-9	TRBJ1-2	few
CASSLEAAGGNSVVEAFF	TGTGCCAGCAGCTTAGAGGCGGCAGGGGGCAACTCCGTCGTTGAAGCTTTCTTT	TRBD1	TRBV7-8	TRBJ1-1	-
CASSLPPATEAFF	TGTGCCAGCAGCCTCCCACCGGCTACTGAAGCTTTCTTT	-	TRBV7-2	TRBJ1-1	-
CASSPRTGRNEQYF	TGTGCCAGCAGCCCCAGGACAGGGAGGAACGAGCAGTACTTC	TRBD1	TRBV7-2	TRBJ2-7	-
CASRPYEQYF	TGTGCCAGCAGACCCTACGAGCAGTACTTC	-	TRBV21-1	TRBJ2-7	-
CASSPGLAGGNEQYF	TGTGCCAGCTCACCGGGACTAGCGGGAGGTAACGAGCAGTACTTC	TRBD2	TRBV18	TRBJ2-7	-
CASSLYHYEQYF	TGTGCCAGCAGTTTATACCATTACGAGCAGTACTTC	-	TRBV12-3/TRBV12-4	TRBJ2-7	once
CASSFLGSGELFF	TGCGCCAGCAGCTTTTTGGGGTCCGGGGAGCTGTTTTTT	-	TRBV5-1	TRBJ2-2	-
CASSEVRGYEQYF	TGCGCCAGCTCTGAGGTCCGGGGTTACGAGCAGTACTTC	-	TRBV10-1	TRBJ2-7	-
CASSSGWDRGGLAGGNEQFF	TGTGCCAGCAGCTCGGGTTGGGACAGGGGAGGCCTAGCGGGAGGCAATGAGCAGTTCTTC	-	TRBV9	TRBJ2-1	once
CASRGPYGNEQFF	TGTGCCAGCAGGGGGCCTTACGGCAATGAGCAGTTCTTC	-	TRBV2	TRBJ2-1	-
CASSWSSGSGDTQYF	TGTGCCAGCAGTTGGAGTAGCGGGAGTGGAGATACGCAGTATTTT	TRBD2	TRBV27	TRBJ2-3	-
CRALGGGGGYEQYF	TGCAGAGCGTTAGGGGGGGGAGGAGGTTACGAGCAGTACTTC	-	TRBV29-1	TRBJ2-7	-
CAWSGWEGQPQHF	TGTGCCTGGAGTGGGTGGGAGGGTCAGCCCCAGCATTTT	-	TRBV30	TRBJ1-5	-
CASSGQGNNSPLHF	TGTGCCAGCAGTGGACAGGGTAATAATTCACCCCTCCACTTT	TRBD1	TRBV25-1	TRBJ1-6	-
CATSDSGGDTYEQYF	TGTGCCACCAGTGATTCAGGGGGTGACACCTACGAGCAGTACTTC	TRBD1	TRBV24-1	TRBJ2-7	-
CASSEGEQFGEKLFF	TGTGCCAGCAGTGAAGGGGAACAGTTCGGGGAAAAACTGTTTTTT	-	TRBV6-1	TRBJ1-4	-
CASSNTGRGLRSEAFF	TGCGCCAGCAGCAACACGGGAAGGGGCTTGAGGTCTGAAGCTTTCTTT	-	TRBV4-1	TRBJ1-1	-
CASSLVDTSTEAFF	TGTGCCAGCAGCTTGGTCGACACGAGTACTGAAGCTTTCTTT	-	TRBV5-5	TRBJ1-1	once
CASSKEGNQPQHF	TGTGCCAGCTCCAAGGAGGGCAATCAGCCCCAGCATTTT	-	TRBV3-1/TRBV3-2	TRBJ1-5	few
CAVGQGAEAFF	TGCGCCGTTGGACAGGGGGCTGAAGCTTTCTTT	TRBD1	TRBV5-1	TRBJ1-1	-
CASSSGQNYGYTF	TGTGCCAGCAGCAGTGGACAGAACTATGGCTACACCTTC	-	TRBV3-1/TRBV3-2	TRBJ1-2	-
CATSVPGQGASDTQYF	TGTGCCACCAGCGTTCCGGGACAGGGGGCTTCAGATACGCAGTATTTT	TRBD1	TRBV15	TRBJ2-3	-
CASSQPLYGYTF	TGTGCCAGCAGCCAGCCTCTTTATGGCTACACCTTC	-	TRBV6-5	TRBJ1-2	once
CASSLASNQPQHF	TGCGCCAGCAGCTTGGCCTCGAATCAGCCCCAGCATTTT	-	TRBV5-1	TRBJ1-5	-
CASSLGGQGYEQYF	TGTGCCAGCAGCTTGGGGGGACAGGGCTATGAGCAGTACTTC	TRBD1	TRBV7-3	TRBJ2-7	-
CASSEVGGTEAFF	TGTGCCAGCAGTGAAGTAGGGGGCACTGAAGCTTTCTTT	-	TRBV6-1	TRBJ1-1	-
CASSVGTGDEQYF	TGTGCCAGCAGCGTAGGGACAGGGGACGAGCAGTACTTC	TRBD1	TRBV9	TRBJ2-7	-
CASSSYYQGPNCYSNQPQHF	TGTGCCAGCAGCTCCTATTATCAGGGGCCCAACTGCTATAGCAATCAGCCCCAGCATTTT	-	TRBV5-5	TRBJ1-5	-
CASSSHSGEQFF	TGCGCCAGCAGCTCCCACAGTGGCGAGCAGTTCTTC	-	TRBV5-1	TRBJ2-1	-
CASSLGRGKRAEAFF	TGTGCCAGCAGCTTAGGCAGAGGGAAGAGGGCTGAAGCTTTCTTT	-	TRBV13	TRBJ1-1	-
CASSPMFLETQYF	TGCGCCAGCAGTCCTATGTTTTTGGAGACCCAGTACTTC	-	TRBV5-1	TRBJ2-5	once
CASSRLAGGGETQYF	TGTGCCAGTAGTAGACTAGCGGGAGGGGGAGAGACCCAGTACTTC	TRBD2	TRBV19	TRBJ2-5	-
CASSQTETSSYEQYF	TGTGCCAGCAGCCAGACCGAAACGTCCTCCTACGAGCAGTACTTC	-	TRBV3-1/TRBV3-2	TRBJ2-7	-
CASSRARQGLAYEQYF	TGCGCCAGCAGCAGGGCCCGACAGGGGCTAGCCTACGAGCAGTACTTC	TRBD1	TRBV5-1	TRBJ2-7	-
CSVEALGPGYTF	TGCAGCGTTGAAGCATTAGGCCCAGGCTACACCTTC	-	TRBV29-1	TRBJ1-2	-
CASSLSGSYNEQFF	TGTGCCAGCAGTTTGTCGGGGTCCTACAATGAGCAGTTCTTC	-	TRBV27	TRBJ2-1	-
CSVLSLDSYEQYF	TGCAGCGTTTTATCCCTAGACTCCTACGAGCAGTACTTC	-	TRBV29-1	TRBJ2-7	-
CASSHGTFNYGYTF	TGTGCCAGCAGTCACGGGACCTTTAACTATGGCTACACCTTC	-	TRBV6-5	TRBJ1-2	-
CASSQGNEQYF	TGTGCCAGCTCACAGGGAAACGAGCAGTACTTC	-	TRBV18	TRBJ2-7	-
CASRGQALTGELFF	TGTGCCTCCCGTGGACAGGCCCTAACCGGGGAGCTGTTTTTT	TRBD1	TRBV24-1	TRBJ2-2	-
CASSIWQPSNQPQHF	TGTGCCAGTAGTATTTGGCAGCCTAGCAATCAGCCCCAGCATTTT	-	TRBV19	TRBJ1-5	-
CASTRTSDRADTQYF	TGTGCCAGCACCCGGACTAGCGATCGTGCAGATACGCAGTATTTT	TRBD2	TRBV11-3	TRBJ2-3	-
CASSWRGTVKAFF	TGTGCCAGCAGCTGGAGAGGGACGGTGAAAGCTTTCTTT	-	TRBV5-6	TRBJ1-1	-
CASSREGRRHFSYEQYF	TGTGCCAGCAGCCGGGAGGGACGGCGCCACTTCTCCTACGAGCAGTACTTC	TRBD2	TRBV3-1/TRBV3-2	TRBJ2-7	-
CASSLLRGLLYQETQYF	TGTGCCAGCAGCTTATTGAGGGGGCTCCTCTATCAAGAGACCCAGTACTTC	TRBD1	TRBV7-2	TRBJ2-5	once
CASSPTPSGYEQYF	TGTGCCAGCAGCCCCACCCCTAGCGGATACGAGCAGTACTTC	TRBD2	TRBV4-2	TRBJ2-7	once
CASSLGRTTGGTEAFF	TGCGCCAGCAGCTTGGGGCGGACGACCGGAGGGACTGAAGCTTTCTTT	-	TRBV5-1	TRBJ1-1	-
CASSFRRLTGELFF	TGTGCCAGCAGCTTTCGGCGGCTAACCGGGGAGCTGTTTTTT	-	TRBV7-8	TRBJ2-2	few
CASSAPTGVEDTQYF	TGTGCCAGCAGTGCCCCGACAGGGGTGGAAGATACGCAGTATTTT	TRBD1	TRBV25-1	TRBJ2-3	-
CATSETGTANYGYTF	TGTGCCACTAGTGAAACCGGGACAGCTAACTATGGCTACACCTTC	TRBD1	TRBV24-1	TRBJ1-2	once
CARSLVRLAGMNEQFF	TGTGCCAGAAGCTTGGTCCGGCTAGCGGGCATGAATGAGCAGTTCTTC	TRBD2	TRBV5-3	TRBJ2-1	-
CAIIRQDLYGYTF	TGTGCCATCATAAGACAGGATCTCTATGGCTACACCTTC	-	TRBV2	TRBJ1-2	-
CSVDEQFF	TGCAGTGTTGATGAGCAGTTCTTC	-	TRBV29-1	TRBJ2-1	-
CASSLDSRTDTQYF	TGTGCCAGCAGCCTGGACAGCCGAACAGATACGCAGTATTTT	-	TRBV6-5	TRBJ2-3	-